This T cell receptor beta chain was recorded in a study of low-dose radiotherapy and immunotherapy resistance in tumors. Overall study: The study delivered 0.5 Gy per fraction every 2 weeks to Cohort 1, totaling 6.5 Gy.

TRAV- and TRBV-specific primers, spanning alpha and beta chains, primed first-strand cDNA. Over around 19 PCR cycles, TCRs were amplified from a constant-region primer and V-primer adapter. A single record per CDR3 protein comes from TCRdb applying MiXCR to the reads. Of 55,000 to 80,000 distinct CDR3 sequences in the sample, around 27% were seen once. V dropped 5 bases and J dropped 6 bases, with 10 bases sitting between them. The germline V gene has CDR1 GTSNPN and CDR2 SVGIG (reference sequence). The CDR3 is 11 amino acids. This clonotype occurred many times. Time point: before trial treatment. Ipilimumab, nivolumab, aspirin, low-dose cyclophosphamide and low-dose radiotherapy were administered to donors.

The V gene is TRBV30, the J gene TRBJ1-1; D is possibly TRBD1 (5 bases). The starting material was PBMCs, obtained before treatment. The sequence was obtained from a male donor with rectosigmoid adenocarcinoma. The CDR3 here is CAWAPGAEAFF. DNA of the CDR3: TGTGCCTGGGCTCCGGGGGCTGAAGCTTTCTTT.